This T cell receptor (beta chain) was identified in a study of blood T cell repertoires in COVID-19. Study summary: Specimens from acute and convalescent COVID-19 originated in the United States, Italy and Spain. From T cells, B-cell-depleted T cells, or PBMCs came the material, which was cDNA or gDNA.

V was cut by 2 bases and J by 0 bases, with 14 bases left in between. Germline assignment: CDR1 LGHNT and CDR2 FRNRAP. The CDR3 sequence is 17 residues long. One Seattle source followed patients from active infection through their disease course. Original handling: Amplification with reference gene primers provided the estimates of nucleated cell counts. Some clones are missing from TCRdb's copy, which holds only in-frame ones; the method was immunoSEQ multiplex PCR. D and trimming were read from the DNA, whereas the V and J calls and clone size are those reported in that table. The repertoire holds about 60,000 clones, with 80% to 85% as singletons.

The clonotype originates from a man aged 25-45 years with COVID-19, enrolled during active disease. Sequencing was done on a sample of peripheral blood. The chain employs TRBV12-5 and TRBJ2-1; D not resolved. CDR3 in amino acids: CASGLRVGSSSYNEQFF. CDR3 coding DNA: TGTGCTAGTGGTTTGCGGGTAGGCTCGAGCTCCTACAATGAGCAGTTCTTC.